This TCR beta chain was retrieved from a study of cytomegalovirus exposure and HLA in healthy donors. CDR3 size: 17 residues. Germline trimming cut 3 bases from V and 6 bases from J; bases unmatched to any gene: 12. Germline CDR1 is MNHEY and CDR2 is SMNVEV (reference sequence). In the PCR, 60 Vbeta and 13 Jbeta primers were used. The assay was immunoSEQ multiplex PCR, and TCRdb's table has in-frame clones only and misses some. The sample consists of roughly 180,000 clones, roughly four fifths of them appearing once. The J gene is TRBJ2-2, the V gene TRBV27, with 8 bases fitting TRBD2. This TCR was recovered from a man aged 18 to 35 in good health and CMV-seronegative. Source material: PBMCs. The CDR3: CASSFSAGESNAGELFF. The CDR3 nucleotides read TGTGCCAGCAGTTTCTCAGCGGGAGAAAGCAACGCCGGGGAGCTGTTTTTT.